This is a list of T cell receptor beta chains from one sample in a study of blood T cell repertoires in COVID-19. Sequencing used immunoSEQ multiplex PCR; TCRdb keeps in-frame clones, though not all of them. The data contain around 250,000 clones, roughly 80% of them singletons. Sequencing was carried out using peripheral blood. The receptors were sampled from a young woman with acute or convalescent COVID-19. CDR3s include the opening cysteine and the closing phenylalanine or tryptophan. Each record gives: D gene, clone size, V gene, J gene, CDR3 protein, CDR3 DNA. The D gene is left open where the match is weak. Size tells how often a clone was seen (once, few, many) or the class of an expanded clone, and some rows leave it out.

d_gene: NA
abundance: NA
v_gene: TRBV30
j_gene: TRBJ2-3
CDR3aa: CAWSVILGGTSTDTQYF
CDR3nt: TGTGCCTGGAGTGTAATTTTAGGCGGAACTAGCACAGATACGCAGTATTTT

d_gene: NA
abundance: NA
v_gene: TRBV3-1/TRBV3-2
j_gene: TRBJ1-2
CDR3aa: CASSPTSVADGYTF
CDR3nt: TGTGCCAGCAGCCCAACCTCCGTGGCGGATGGCTACACCTTC

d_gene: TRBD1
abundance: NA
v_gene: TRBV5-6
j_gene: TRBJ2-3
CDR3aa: CASSLGQGAGDTPYF
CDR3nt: TGTGCCAGCAGCTTGGGACAGGGGGCAGGAGATACGCCGTATTTT

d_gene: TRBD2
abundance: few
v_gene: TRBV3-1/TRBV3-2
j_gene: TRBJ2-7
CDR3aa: CASSPQEGGYEQYF
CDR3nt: TGTGCCAGCAGCCCCCAAGAGGGAGGGTACGAGCAGTACTTC

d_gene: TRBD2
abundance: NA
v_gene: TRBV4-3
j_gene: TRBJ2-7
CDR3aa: CASSQDGSGRVREQYF
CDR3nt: TGCGCCAGCAGCCAAGATGGTAGCGGGAGGGTCCGGGAGCAGTACTTC

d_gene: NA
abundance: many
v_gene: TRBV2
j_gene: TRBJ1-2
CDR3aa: CASRPTGNYGYTF
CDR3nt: TGTGCCAGCAGGCCGACGGGGAACTATGGCTACACCTTC

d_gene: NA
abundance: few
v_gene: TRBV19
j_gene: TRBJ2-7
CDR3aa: CASSMDSRNYEQYF
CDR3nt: TGTGCCAGTAGTATGGACAGTAGGAACTACGAGCAGTACTTC

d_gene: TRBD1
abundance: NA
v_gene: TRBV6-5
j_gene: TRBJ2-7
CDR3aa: CASSYLTTGSSYEQYF
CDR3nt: TGTGCCAGCAGTTACTTAACGACAGGGTCCAGCTACGAGCAGTACTTC

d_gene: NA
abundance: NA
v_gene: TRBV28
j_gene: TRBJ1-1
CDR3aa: CASSYRDTEAFF
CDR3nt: TGTGCCAGCAGTTACAGGGACACTGAAGCTTTCTTT

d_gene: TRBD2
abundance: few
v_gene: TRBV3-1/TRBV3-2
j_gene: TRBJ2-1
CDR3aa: CASSQVNLLAGGSSYNEQFF
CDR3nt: TGTGCCAGCAGCCAAGTTAATCTTCTAGCGGGAGGGTCCTCCTACAATGAGCAGTTCTTC

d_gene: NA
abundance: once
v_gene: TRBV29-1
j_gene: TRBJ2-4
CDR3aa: CSVSPALAKNIQYF
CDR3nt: TGCAGCGTTTCCCCAGCGCTAGCCAAAAACATTCAGTACTTC

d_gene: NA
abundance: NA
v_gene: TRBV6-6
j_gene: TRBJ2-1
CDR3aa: CASSYGSGQNNEQFF
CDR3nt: TGTGCCAGCAGTTACGGCAGCGGGCAGAACAATGAGCAGTTCTTC

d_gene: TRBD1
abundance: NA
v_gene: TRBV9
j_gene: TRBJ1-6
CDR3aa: CASSVEPGGAFPLHF
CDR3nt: TGTGCCAGCAGCGTAGAGCCAGGGGGCGCTTTTCCCCTCCACTTT

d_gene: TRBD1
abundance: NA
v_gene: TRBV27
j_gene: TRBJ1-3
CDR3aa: CASRALGTGGTDTIYF
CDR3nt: TGTGCCAGCAGGGCGTTAGGGACAGGGGGTACGGACACCATATATTTT